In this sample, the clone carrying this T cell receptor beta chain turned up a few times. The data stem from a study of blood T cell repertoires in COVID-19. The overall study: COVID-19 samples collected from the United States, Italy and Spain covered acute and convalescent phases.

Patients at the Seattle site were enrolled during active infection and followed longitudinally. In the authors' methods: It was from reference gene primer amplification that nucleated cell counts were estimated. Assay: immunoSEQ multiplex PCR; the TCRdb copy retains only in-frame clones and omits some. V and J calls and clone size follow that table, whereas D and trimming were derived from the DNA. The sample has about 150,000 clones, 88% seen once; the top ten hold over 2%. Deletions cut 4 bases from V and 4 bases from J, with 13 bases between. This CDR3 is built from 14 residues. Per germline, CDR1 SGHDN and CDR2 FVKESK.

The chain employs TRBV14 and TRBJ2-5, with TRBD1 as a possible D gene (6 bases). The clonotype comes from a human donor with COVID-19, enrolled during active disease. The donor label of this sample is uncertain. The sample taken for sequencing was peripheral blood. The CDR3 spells CASSPQDRAETQYF. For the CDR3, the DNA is TGTGCCAGCAGCCCGCAGGACAGAGCAGAGACCCAGTACTTC.